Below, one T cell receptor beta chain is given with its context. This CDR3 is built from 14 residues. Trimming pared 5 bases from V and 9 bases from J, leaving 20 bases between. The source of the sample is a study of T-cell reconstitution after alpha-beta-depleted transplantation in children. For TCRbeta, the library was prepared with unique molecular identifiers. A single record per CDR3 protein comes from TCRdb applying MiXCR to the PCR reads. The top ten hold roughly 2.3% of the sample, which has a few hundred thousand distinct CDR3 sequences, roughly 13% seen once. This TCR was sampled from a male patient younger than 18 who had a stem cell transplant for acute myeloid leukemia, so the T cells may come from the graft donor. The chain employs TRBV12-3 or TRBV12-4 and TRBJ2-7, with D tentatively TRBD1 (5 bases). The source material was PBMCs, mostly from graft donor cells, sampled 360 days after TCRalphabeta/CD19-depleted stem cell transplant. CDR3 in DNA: TGTGCCAGCAGTCTGCCCAGGGATGACGTACCGCAGTACTTC. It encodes CASSLPRDDVPQYF.